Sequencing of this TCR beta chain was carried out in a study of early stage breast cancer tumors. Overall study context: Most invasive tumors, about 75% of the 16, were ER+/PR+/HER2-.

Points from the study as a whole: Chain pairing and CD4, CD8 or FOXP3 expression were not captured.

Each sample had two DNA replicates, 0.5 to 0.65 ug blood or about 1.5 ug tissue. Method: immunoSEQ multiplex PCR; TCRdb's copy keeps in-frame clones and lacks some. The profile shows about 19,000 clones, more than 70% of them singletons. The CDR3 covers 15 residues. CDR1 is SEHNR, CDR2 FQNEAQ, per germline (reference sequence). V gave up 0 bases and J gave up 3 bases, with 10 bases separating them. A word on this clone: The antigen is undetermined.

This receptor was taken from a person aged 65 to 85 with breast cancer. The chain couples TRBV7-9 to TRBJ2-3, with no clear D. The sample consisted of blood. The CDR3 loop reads CASSLARPPTDTQYF. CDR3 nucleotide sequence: TGTGCCAGCAGCTTAGCCAGGCCCCCGACAGATACGCAGTATTTT.